The 5 T cell receptor beta chains reported below all come from one sample, sequenced in a study of blood T cells in healthy people across ages. A second PCR of about 7 to 12 cycles used a sample-barcoded 5' primer and a J-beta primer mix. MiXCR, applied by TCRdb to the 5' RACE reads, yields one record per CDR3 protein. The data show fewer than 800,000 distinct CDR3 sequences, with around 21% seen just once and roughly 3.4% held by the top ten. The sequenced material came from blood. All receptors come from a man aged 65 to 85 in good health.

J is TRBJ2-5 and V is TRBV20-1; D ambiguous. Trimming took off 0 bases at V and 6 bases at J, with 8 bases between the two ends. Germline CDR1 and CDR2: DFQATT and SNEGSKA (reference sequence). The CDR3 is 12 amino acids. CDR3 sequence reads: CSARDPLQTQYF. CDR3 sequence (DNA): TGCAGTGCTAGAGACCCCCTCCAGACCCAGTACTTC.

CDR3 in amino acids: CAISGTQGNEQFF. The CDR3 region has the DNA TGTGCCATCAGTGGGACCCAGGGTAATGAGCAGTTCTTC. The rearrangement joins TRBV10-3 to TRBJ2-5; perhaps TRBD1 as D (5 bases). The closer fit of TRBJ2-1 to the DNA end suggests the J call may be wrong. Per the germline V gene, CDR1 is ENHRY and CDR2 is SYGVKD. There are 13 residues in the CDR3.

The CDR3 loop is CASSQEARTNTGELFF. The CDR3 DNA reads TGCGCCAGCAGCCAAGAAGCCAGGACCAACACCGGGGAGCTGTTTTTT. The rearrangement uses TRBV4-1 and TRBJ2-2; D is unclear. The CDR3 loop spans 16 amino acids. V was trimmed by 0 bases and J by 2 bases, leaving 10 bases between them. The germline V gene encodes CDR1 MGHRA and CDR2 YSYEKL.

The CDR3 spells CSARGPELLNEQFF. The CDR3, as DNA: TGCAGTGCTAGAGGTCCCGAGCTTTTGAATGAGCAGTTCTTC. The V call is TRBV20-1, the J call TRBJ2-1; D gene unclear. From germline, CDR1 is DFQATT and CDR2 SNEGSKA (reference sequence). CDR3 size: 14 residues. Trimming stripped 1 base from V and 7 bases from J, with 14 bases between.

The V call is TRBV20-1, the J call TRBJ1-1, with a possible D match to TRBD1 (6 bases). With 6 bases removed from V and 0 bases from J, the gap between germline ends came to 14 bases. This CDR3 spans 14 amino acids. Germline loops: CDR1 DFQATT, CDR2 SNEGSKA (reference sequence). Here the CDR3 reads CSATWTAMNTEAFF. In DNA, the CDR3 is TGCAGTGCGACATGGACAGCCATGAACACTGAAGCTTTCTTT.